One and the same sample provided the 22 T cell receptor beta chains below, sequenced in a study of T cells after posttransplantation cyclophosphamide. Busulfan-fludarabine conditioning, marrow transplant, and cyclophosphamide on days +3 and +4 were administered. The data were produced by immunoSEQ multiplex PCR, yet TCRdb's version contains in-frame clones alone and is incomplete. The specimen has several thousand clones, none found just once. The sample was PBMCs, taken after allogeneic stem cell transplant with posttransplant cyclophosphamide. The receptors stem from a female patient aged 45-60 years who received an allogeneic stem cell transplant from an unrelated donor, was CMV-positive, and had acute GVHD only. The graft donor may have contributed some T cells.

Judged by abundance, this clone is medium-sized (0.01 to 0.1%). The V call is TRBV28, the J call TRBJ1-5; TRBD1 agrees at 9 bases. CDR1 MDHEN and CDR2 SYDVKM come from the germline V gene. V lost 3 bases to trimming and J lost 2 bases; unmatched junction nucleotides: 2. The CDR3 spans 15 residues. CDR3 sequence (DNA): TGTGCCAGCAGTTTTCGGGACAGGGGCAATCAGCCCCAGCATTTT. This sequence encodes CASSFRDRGNQPQHF.

This clone appeared many times. The rearrangement joins TRBV5-1 to TRBJ2-7, with TRBD2 matching over 7 bases. Looked up from germline, CDR1 is SGHRS and CDR2 is YFSETQ. After removal of 1 base from V and 3 bases from J, the junction contained 7 bases not matched to a gene. The CDR3 sequence is 15 residues long. CDR3 coding DNA: TGCGCCAGCAGCTTGCAACCTAGGGAGGGCTACGAGCAGTACTTC. Translating it yields CASSLQPREGYEQYF.

Ten or more counts support this clone. The chain employs TRBV5-6 and TRBJ1-4; weak D call: TRBD1 (6 bases). Trimming shortened V by 4 bases and J by 8 bases, and 18 bases separated the two germline ends. Germline lookup yields CDR1 SGHDT and CDR2 YYEEEE. The CDR3 covers 15 residues. This CDR3 is CASSPVGGMEEKLFF. The CDR3 nucleotides are TGTGCCAGCAGCCCCGTAGGGGGTATGGAGGAAAAACTGTTTTTT.

Many counts were recorded for this clone. This chain links TRBV5-5 with TRBJ1-5; D is undetermined. Germline values: CDR1 SGHKS, CDR2 YYEKEE (reference sequence). Between the trimmed V and J ends, which lost 0 bases and 5 bases, there was a span of 9 bases. The CDR3 contains 14 residues. The CDR3 DNA sequence: TGTGCCAGCAGCTTGGCTCCCAACTATCAGCCCCAGCATTTT. Protein sequence: CASSLAPNYQPQHF.

Ten or more counts support this clone. The chain employs TRBV28 and TRBJ2-2, with a possible D match to TRBD2 (6 bases). Trimming removed 5 bases from V and 5 bases from J, with 15 bases in between. This CDR3 comprises 15 residues. CDR1 and CDR2 from the germline V gene are MDHEN and SYDVKM. This CDR3 is CASSHPGLVTGELFF. The CDR3 DNA reads TGTGCCAGCAGTCATCCGGGACTTGTTACCGGGGAGCTGTTTTTT.

This clone was found many times. The chain links TRBV6-5 to TRBJ2-7; 7 positions agree with TRBD2. Germline V lookup: CDR1 MNHEY, CDR2 SVGAGI. Trimming removed 5 bases from V and 4 bases from J; junction bases left unmatched: 11. This CDR3 region has 15 residues. CDR3 sequence reads: CASSSLLALTYEQYF. Here the CDR3 DNA reads TGTGCCAGCAGTAGCCTACTAGCGTTAACGTACGAGCAGTACTTC.

The V call is TRBV28, the J call TRBJ2-5; unclear D gene. The better agreement between TRBJ2-7 and the DNA end casts doubt on the J call. The CDR3 consists of 14 residues. Germline loops: CDR1 MDHEN, CDR2 SYDVKM. The CDR3 nucleotides are TGTGCCAGCAGTCTTGAGTGGAATGTGGGCGAGCAGTACTTC. It translates to CASSLEWNVGEQYF.

This clone came up many times. The chain uses TRBV7-3 and TRBJ2-1, with TRBD2 matching 7 bases. The CDR3 is 15 amino acids. The J segment lost 7 bases and the V segment lost 5 bases, leaving 11 bases of the junction unmatched. Germline V gene sequence: CDR1 SGHTA, CDR2 FQGTGA. The CDR3 loop reads CASSPGLGRVNEQFF. The DNA for the CDR3 is TGTGCCAGCAGCCCAGGACTAGGGAGGGTAAATGAGCAGTTCTTC.

This clone was recorded at least ten times. V and J are TRBV29-1 and TRBJ1-1; 8 positions agree with TRBD1. V lost 7 bases, J lost 4 bases, and 11 bases stayed unmatched. Germline V gene data show CDR1 as SQVTM and CDR2 as ANQGSEA. The CDR3 has 14 amino acids. CDR3 in amino acids: CSALVQGGGTEAFF. The CDR3, as DNA: TGCAGCGCCCTAGTACAGGGGGGGGGCACTGAAGCTTTCTTT.

In this sample, this clone turned up many times. V gene TRBV29-1 combines with J gene TRBJ1-1; 7 bases are a match to TRBD1. V shed 4 bases, J shed 1 base, and the junction held 6 bases outside the gene matches. Per the germline V gene, CDR1 is SQVTM and CDR2 is ANQGSEA. The CDR3 loop spans 14 amino acids. DNA for the CDR3: TGCAGCGTTGGGGGACAGAACGAGAACACTGAAGCTTTCTTT. This codes for CSVGGQNENTEAFF.

This clone was observed at least ten times. The chain uses TRBV7-9 and TRBJ2-1; 8 bases agree with TRBD2. The germline gives CDR1 SEHNR, CDR2 FQNEAQ (reference sequence). There are 15 residues in the CDR3. V shed 0 bases and J 9 bases; nucleotides not matched to a gene: 7. In DNA, the CDR3 is TGTGCCAGCAGCTTAGCACTAGCGGAGGGGGGTGAGCAGTTCTTC. Amino acid sequence: CASSLALAEGGEQFF.

This clone was counted at least ten times. The chain is built from TRBV29-1 and TRBJ2-7; 8 bases match TRBD2. From germline, CDR1 is SQVTM and CDR2 ANQGSEA. V trimming: 6 bases; J trimming: 6 bases; junction bases outside the gene matches: 13. This CDR3 contains 14 residues. The CDR3 DNA reads TGCAGCGTGGACCTTAGCGGGATGGGTGGCGAGCAGTACTTC. Its protein product is CSVDLSGMGGEQYF.

The table lists this clone with many counts. The rearrangement links TRBV4-2 to TRBJ2-7, with 12 bases identical to TRBD1. There are 15 residues in the CDR3. Germline V lookup: CDR1 LGHNA, CDR2 YNFKEQ. The J segment lost 6 bases and the V segment lost 0 bases, leaving 3 bases of the junction unmatched. The CDR3 protein is CASSQEGTGGFEQYF. In DNA, the CDR3 is TGTGCCAGCAGCCAAGAGGGGACAGGGGGCTTCGAGCAGTACTTC.

By its share, this clone is medium-sized. The J gene is TRBJ2-1, the V gene TRBV6-1, with 9 bases matching TRBD1. The CDR3 covers 15 residues. The germline CDR1 and CDR2 sequences are MNHNS and SASEGT. Trimming took 2 bases from V and 8 from J; bases not matched to a gene: 7. This chain's CDR3 is CASSERGTGRDEQFF. The CDR3 coding sequence is TGTGCCAGCAGTGAACGAGGGACAGGGAGGGATGAGCAGTTCTTC.

The table lists this clone with many counts. The rearrangement links TRBV11-1 to TRBJ2-3; D unresolved. Trimming took 5 bases from V and 4 from J, leaving 10 bases between them. From germline, CDR1 is SGHAT and CDR2 FQDESV (reference sequence). The CDR3 sequence is 13 residues long. The CDR3 bases are TGTGCCAGCAGCCCCTCGTCCGCAGATACGCAGTATTTT. Protein: CASSPSSADTQYF. Full variable domain (rest looked up from reference TRBV11-1 and TRBJ2-3): EAEVAQSPRYKITEKSQAVAFWCDPISGHATLYWYRQILGQGPELLVQFQDESVVDDSQLPKDRFSAERLKGVDSTLKIQPAELGDSAMYLCASSPSSADTQYFGPGTRLTVL.

In its sample, this clone was seen many times. V and J are TRBV4-1 and TRBJ2-1, with TRBD2 matching 8 bases. The V and J ends lost 1 base and 7 bases, in that order; junction bases with no gene match: 12. Germline assignment: CDR1 MGHRA and CDR2 YSYEKL. The CDR3 totals 17 residues. The DNA of the CDR3 is TGCGCCAGCAGCCAAGGACGAAGGACTAGCCTGTGGAATGAGCAGTTCTTC. Its translation: CASSQGRRTSLWNEQFF.

This clone came up many times. V is TRBV6-5 and J is TRBJ2-7, with TRBD1 identical over 7 bases. Germline assignment: CDR1 MNHEY and CDR2 SVGAGI. The CDR3 runs to 14 residues. With V trimmed by 7 bases and J by 7 bases, 13 bases remained unmatched. CDR3 in amino acids: CASKTGDGAEEQYF. CDR3 bases: TGTGCCAGCAAAACAGGGGATGGAGCGGAAGAGCAGTACTTC.

This clone came up many times. The chain joins TRBV5-4 to TRBJ2-1, with unresolved D. Germline V gene lookup returns CDR1 SGHNT and CDR2 YYREEE (reference sequence). V shed 2 bases and J shed 6 bases, with 3 bases lying between them. The CDR3 runs to 11 residues. This chain's CDR3 is CASSFLNEQFF. As DNA, the CDR3 is TGTGCCAGCAGCTTCCTCAATGAGCAGTTCTTC.

This clone was recorded many times. This chain uses TRBV30 with TRBJ2-7, with unresolved D. The CDR3 spans 13 residues. V was clipped by 8 bases and J by 1 base, with 15 bases between them. Germline CDR1 GTSNPN, CDR2 SVGIG (reference sequence). The CDR3 here is CALDTVISYEQYF. For the CDR3, the DNA is TGTGCCCTCGACACTGTAATATCCTACGAGCAGTACTTC.

This clone was counted at least ten times. The gene calls are TRBV7-3 and TRBJ2-2, with TRBD2 matching over 11 bases. Trimming at V came to 4 bases and at J to 5 bases, leaving 3 bases not matched to a gene. CDR1 SGHTA and CDR2 FQGTGA come from the germline V gene. The CDR3 extends over 15 amino acids. The CDR3 DNA is TGTGCCAGCAGCTCCGGACTAGCGGGTACCGGGGAGCTGTTTTTT. As protein: CASSSGLAGTGELFF.

This clone occurred many times. The gene calls are TRBV28 and TRBJ1-1; D possibly corresponds to TRBD1 (6 bases). Germline V gene lookup returns CDR1 MDHEN and CDR2 SYDVKM. Trimming left V 0 bases short and J 1 base short, with 9 bases between. The CDR3 has 15 residues. CDR3 protein: CASSLWYRANTEAFF. CDR3 nucleotide sequence: TGTGCCAGCAGTTTATGGTACAGGGCGAACACTGAAGCTTTCTTT. The variable domain in full, with the rest retrieved from reference TRBV28 and TRBJ1-1, is DVKVTQSSRYLVKRTGEKVFLECVQDMDHENMFWYRQDPGLGLRLIYFSYDVKMKEKGDIPEGYSVSREKKERFSLILESASTNQTSMYLCASSLWYRANTEAFFGQGTRLTVV.

This clone qualifies as medium-sized. The genes are TRBV19 and TRBJ1-4; 10 bases are a match to TRBD1. The trim removed 4 bases at V and 8 bases at J, leaving 7 bases unmatched. The length of the CDR3 is 15 residues. From germline, CDR1 is LNHDA and CDR2 SQIVND (reference sequence). The CDR3 sequence: CASSNPGQGEEKLFF. DNA for the CDR3: TGTGCCAGTAGTAACCCCGGACAGGGGGAGGAAAAACTGTTTTTT.